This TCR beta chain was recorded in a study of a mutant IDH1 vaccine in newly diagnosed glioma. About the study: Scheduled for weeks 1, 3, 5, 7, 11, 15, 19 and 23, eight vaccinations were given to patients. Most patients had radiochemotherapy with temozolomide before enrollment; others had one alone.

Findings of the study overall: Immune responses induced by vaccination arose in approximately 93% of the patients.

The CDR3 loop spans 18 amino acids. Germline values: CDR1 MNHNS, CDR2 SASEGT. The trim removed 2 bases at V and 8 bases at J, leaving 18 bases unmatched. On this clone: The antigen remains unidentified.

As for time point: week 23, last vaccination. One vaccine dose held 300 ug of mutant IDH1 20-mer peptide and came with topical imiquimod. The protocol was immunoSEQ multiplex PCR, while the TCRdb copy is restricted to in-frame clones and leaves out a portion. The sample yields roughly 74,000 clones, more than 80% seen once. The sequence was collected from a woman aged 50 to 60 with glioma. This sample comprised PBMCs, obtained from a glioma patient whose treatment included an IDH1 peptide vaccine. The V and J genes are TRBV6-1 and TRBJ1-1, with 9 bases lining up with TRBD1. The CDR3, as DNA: TGTGCCAGCAGTGAAAACCTAGTAGGTGAGACAGGGGGGGTCGAAGCTTTCTTT. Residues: CASSENLVGETGGVEAFF.